This TCR beta chain appears in the sequencing data of a study of blood T cell repertoires in COVID-19. Overall study context: From the United States, Italy and Spain came samples of acute and convalescent COVID-19. In each case, the material was cDNA or gDNA derived from T cells, B-cell-depleted T cells, or PBMCs.

In the original analysis: From reference gene primer amplification, estimates of nucleated cell counts were derived. Using immunoSEQ multiplex PCR, the repertoire was profiled, and TCRdb retains in-frame clones only, with some absent. V and J calls and clone size are as listed in that table; D and trimming were resolved from the DNA. The table lists about 63,000 clones, approximately 80% of them singletons. Followed over time, Seattle patients had been enrolled while infection was active. Sequences were obtained from peripheral blood. This TCR came from a man in his sixties with COVID-19, enrolled during active disease.

CDR3 residues: CASSPQGSEQFF. The DNA of the CDR3 is TGTGCCAGCAGCCCCCAGGGGTCTGAGCAGTTCTTC. This chain connects TRBV7-3 to TRBJ2-1; maybe TRBD1 (6 bases). The CDR3 extends over 12 amino acids. Germline V gene lookup returns CDR1 SGHTA and CDR2 FQGTGA. V was cut by 5 bases and J by 9 bases, with 11 bases left in between.